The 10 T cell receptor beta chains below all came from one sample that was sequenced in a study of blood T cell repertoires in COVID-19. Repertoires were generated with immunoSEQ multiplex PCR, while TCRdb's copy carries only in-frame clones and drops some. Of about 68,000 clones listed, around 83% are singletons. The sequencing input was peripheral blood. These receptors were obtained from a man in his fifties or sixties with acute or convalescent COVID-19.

CDR3 DNA sequence: TGTGCCAGCAGCGTAGCTTCGGGAGCGGCTTCACCCCTCCACTTT. This codes for CASSVASGAASPLHF. The V and J genes are TRBV9 and TRBJ1-6, with unresolved D. Germline V CDR1 and CDR2: SGDLS, YYNGEE. V was pared by 0 bases and J by 9 bases, with 13 bases between. The CDR3 spans 15 residues.

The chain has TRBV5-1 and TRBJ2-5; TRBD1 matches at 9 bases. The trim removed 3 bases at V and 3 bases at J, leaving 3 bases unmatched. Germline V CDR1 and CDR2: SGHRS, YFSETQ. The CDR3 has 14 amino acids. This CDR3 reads CASSSTGGEETQYF. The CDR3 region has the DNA TGCGCCAGCAGCTCTACAGGGGGCGAAGAGACCCAGTACTTC.

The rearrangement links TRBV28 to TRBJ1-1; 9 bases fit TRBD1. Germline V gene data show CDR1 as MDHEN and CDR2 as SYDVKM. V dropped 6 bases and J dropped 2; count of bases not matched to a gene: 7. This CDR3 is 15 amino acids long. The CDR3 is CASRRQGGYNTEAFF. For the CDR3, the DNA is TGTGCCAGCAGAAGACAGGGGGGATACAACACTGAAGCTTTCTTT.

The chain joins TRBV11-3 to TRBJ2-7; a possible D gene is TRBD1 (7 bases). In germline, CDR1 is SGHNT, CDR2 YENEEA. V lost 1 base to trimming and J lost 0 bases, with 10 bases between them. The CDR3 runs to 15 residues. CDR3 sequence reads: CASSLGGDSSYEQYF. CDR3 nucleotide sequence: TGTGCCAGCAGCTTAGGGGGGGACAGCTCCTACGAGCAGTACTTC.

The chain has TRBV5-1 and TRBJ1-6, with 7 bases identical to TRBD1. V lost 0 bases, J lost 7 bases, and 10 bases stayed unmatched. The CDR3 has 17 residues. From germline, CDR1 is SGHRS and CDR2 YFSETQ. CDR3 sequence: CASSLGLTGTVNSPLHF. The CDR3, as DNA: TGCGCCAGCAGCTTGGGTCTTACTGGGACAGTGAATTCACCCCTCCACTTT.

The CDR3 here is CAWKRAGGEKLFF. CDR3 sequence (DNA): TGTGCCTGGAAGAGGGCAGGGGGCGAAAAACTGTTTTTT. The chain recombines TRBV30 with TRBJ1-4, with 8 bases aligning to TRBD1. J lost 8 bases, V lost 4 bases, and 6 bases had no gene match. This CDR3 has 13 amino acids. The germline CDR1 and CDR2 sequences are GTSNPN and SVGIG (reference sequence).

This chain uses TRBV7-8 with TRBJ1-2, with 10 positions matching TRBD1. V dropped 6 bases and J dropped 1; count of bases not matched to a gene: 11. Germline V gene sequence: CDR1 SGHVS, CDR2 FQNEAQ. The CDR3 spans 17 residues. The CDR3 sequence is CASSFKGQGNINYGYTF. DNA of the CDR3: TGTGCCAGCAGTTTTAAGGGACAGGGGAATATTAACTATGGCTACACCTTC.

CDR3 bases: TGTGCCAGTAGTTCCACGGGAGCAGGTACAGATACGCAGTATTTT. It is translated as CASSSTGAGTDTQYF. The rearrangement links TRBV19 to TRBJ2-3, with D possibly matching TRBD2 (6 bases). Germline V CDR1 and CDR2: LNHDA, SQIVND (reference sequence). The germline V and J ends were trimmed by 5 bases and 3 bases, with 15 bases remaining between them. CDR3 size: 15 residues. Full variable domain (remainder filled in from reference TRBV19 and TRBJ2-3): DGGITQSPKYLFRKEGQNVTLSCEQNLNHDAMYWYRQDPGQGLRLIYYSQIVNDFQKGDIAEGYSVSREKKESFPLTVTSAQKNPTAFYLCASSSTGAGTDTQYFGPGTRLTVL.

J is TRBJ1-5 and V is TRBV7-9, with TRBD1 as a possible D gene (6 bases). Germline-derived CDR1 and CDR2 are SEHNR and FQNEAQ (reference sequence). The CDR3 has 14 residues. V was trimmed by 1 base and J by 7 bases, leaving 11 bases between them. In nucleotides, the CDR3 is TGTGCCAGCAGCTTAGACGGGGGGCTGCAGCCCCAGCATTTT. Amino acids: CASSLDGGLQPQHF.

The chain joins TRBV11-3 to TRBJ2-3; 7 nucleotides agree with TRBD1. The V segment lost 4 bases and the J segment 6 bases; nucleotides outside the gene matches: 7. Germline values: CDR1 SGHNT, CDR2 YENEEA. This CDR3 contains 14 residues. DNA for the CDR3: TGTGCCAGCAGCTCGACAGGGAGTCGCGATACGCAGTATTTT. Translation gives CASSSTGSRDTQYF.